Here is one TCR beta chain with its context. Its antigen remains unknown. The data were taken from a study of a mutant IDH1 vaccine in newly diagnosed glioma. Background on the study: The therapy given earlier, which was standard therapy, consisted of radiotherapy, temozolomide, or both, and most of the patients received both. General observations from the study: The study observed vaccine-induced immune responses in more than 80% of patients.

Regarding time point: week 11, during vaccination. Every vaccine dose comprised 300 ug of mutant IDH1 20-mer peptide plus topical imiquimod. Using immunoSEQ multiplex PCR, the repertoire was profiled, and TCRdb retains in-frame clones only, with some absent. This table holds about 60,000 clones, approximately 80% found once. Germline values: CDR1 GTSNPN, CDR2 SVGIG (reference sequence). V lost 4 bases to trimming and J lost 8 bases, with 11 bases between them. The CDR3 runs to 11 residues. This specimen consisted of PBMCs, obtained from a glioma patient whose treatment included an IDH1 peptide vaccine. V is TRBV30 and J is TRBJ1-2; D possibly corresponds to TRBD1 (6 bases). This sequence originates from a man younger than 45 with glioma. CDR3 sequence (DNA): TGTGCCTGGAATACAGGGTTCGGCTACACCTTC. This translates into CAWNTGFGYTF.